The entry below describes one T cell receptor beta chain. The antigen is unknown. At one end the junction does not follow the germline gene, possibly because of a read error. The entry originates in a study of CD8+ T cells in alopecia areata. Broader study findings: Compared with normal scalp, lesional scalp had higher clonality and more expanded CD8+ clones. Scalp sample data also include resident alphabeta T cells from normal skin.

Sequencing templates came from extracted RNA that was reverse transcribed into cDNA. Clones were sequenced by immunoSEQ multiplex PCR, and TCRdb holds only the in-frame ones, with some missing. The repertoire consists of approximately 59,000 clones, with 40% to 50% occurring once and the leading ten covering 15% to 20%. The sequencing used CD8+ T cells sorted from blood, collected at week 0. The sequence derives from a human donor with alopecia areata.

This CDR3 is CASTPGRPHF. Here the CDR3 DNA reads TGTGCCAGCACCCCCGGACGGCCCCACTTC. The chain couples TRBV2 to TRBJ2-4; D is undetermined. This CDR3 is 10 amino acids long. CDR1 and CDR2 (germline): SNHLY, FYNNEI. Filled out from reference TRBV2 and TRBJ2-4, the complete variable domain reads EPEVTQTPSHQVTQMGQEVILRCVPISNHLYFYWYRQILGQKVEFLVSFYNNEISEKSEIFDDQFSVERPDGSNFTLKIRSTKLEDSAMYFCASTPGRPHFGAGTRLSVL.